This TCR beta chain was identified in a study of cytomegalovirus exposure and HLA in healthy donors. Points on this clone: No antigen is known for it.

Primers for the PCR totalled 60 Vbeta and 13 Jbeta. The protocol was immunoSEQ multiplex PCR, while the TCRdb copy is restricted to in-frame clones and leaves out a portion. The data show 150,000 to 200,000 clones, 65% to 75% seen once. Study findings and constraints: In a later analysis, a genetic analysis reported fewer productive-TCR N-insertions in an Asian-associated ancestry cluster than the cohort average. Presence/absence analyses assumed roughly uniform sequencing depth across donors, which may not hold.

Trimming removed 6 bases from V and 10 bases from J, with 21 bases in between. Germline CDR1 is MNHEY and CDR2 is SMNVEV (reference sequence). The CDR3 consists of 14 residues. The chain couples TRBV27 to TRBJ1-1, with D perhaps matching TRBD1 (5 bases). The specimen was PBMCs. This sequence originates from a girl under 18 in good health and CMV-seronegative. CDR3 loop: CASRPGLASMRAFF. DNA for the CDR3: TGTGCCAGCAGACCGGGACTAGCGAGTATGCGAGCTTTCTTT.